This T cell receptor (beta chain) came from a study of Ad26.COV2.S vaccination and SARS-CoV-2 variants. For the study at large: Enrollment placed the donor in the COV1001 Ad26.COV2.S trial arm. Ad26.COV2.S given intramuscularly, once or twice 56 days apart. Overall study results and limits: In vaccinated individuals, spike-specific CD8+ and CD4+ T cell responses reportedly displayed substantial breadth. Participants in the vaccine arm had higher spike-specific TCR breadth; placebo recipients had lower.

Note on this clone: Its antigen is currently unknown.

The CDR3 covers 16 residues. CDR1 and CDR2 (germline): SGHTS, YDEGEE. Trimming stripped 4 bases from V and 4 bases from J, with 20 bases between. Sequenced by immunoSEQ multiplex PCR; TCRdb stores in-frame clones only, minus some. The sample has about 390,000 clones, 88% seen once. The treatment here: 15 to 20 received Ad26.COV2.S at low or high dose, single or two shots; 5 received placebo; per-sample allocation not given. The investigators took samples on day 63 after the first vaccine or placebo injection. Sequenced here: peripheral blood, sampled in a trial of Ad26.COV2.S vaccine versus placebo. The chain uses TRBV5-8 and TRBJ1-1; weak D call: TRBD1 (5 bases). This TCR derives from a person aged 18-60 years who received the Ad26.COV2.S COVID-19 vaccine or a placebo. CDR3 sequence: CASSEGPGRGGTEAFF. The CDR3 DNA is TGTGCCAGCAGCGAGGGTCCGGGTCGGGGGGGCACTGAAGCTTTCTTT.